These 23 T cell receptor beta chains originate from one sample sequenced in a study of T cell responses to AZD1222 COVID-19 vaccine. TCRdb's table, derived via immunoSEQ multiplex PCR, lists solely in-frame clones and lacks some. The table includes about 160,000 clones, about 90% detected once. The specimen comprised peripheral blood, sampled on day 0 of MenACWY control vaccination. These receptors were obtained from an adult in good health.

The V gene is TRBV3-1 (or the pseudogene TRBV3-2), the J gene TRBJ2-7, with 8 bases fitting TRBD1. This CDR3 region has 14 residues. From germline, CDR1 is LGHDT and CDR2 YNNKEL (reference sequence). The V gene end was trimmed by 4 bases and the J gene end by 5 bases; junction bases not matched to a gene: 7. As DNA, the CDR3 is TGTGCCAGCAGCCCCCTGGACAGGGCCCACGAGCAGTACTTC. Its translation is CASSPLDRAHEQYF.

The J gene is TRBJ1-5, the V gene TRBV11-2; D not certain. The germline gives CDR1 SGHAT, CDR2 FQNNGV. V was pared by 4 bases and J by 7 bases, with 5 bases between. The CDR3 is made up of 11 amino acids. The CDR3: CASSSRQPQHF. The CDR3 nucleotides read TGTGCCAGCAGCTCGAGACAGCCCCAGCATTTT.

This clone was seen just once. The chain recombines TRBV7-9 with TRBJ2-7; weak D call: TRBD1 (6 bases). CDR3 length equals 16 residues. Between the trimmed V and J ends, which lost 1 base and 0 bases, there was a span of 13 bases. Germline V lookup: CDR1 SEHNR, CDR2 FQNEAQ (reference sequence). This CDR3 reads CASSLELGAVSYEQYF. The CDR3 nucleotides are TGTGCCAGCAGCTTAGAACTGGGGGCGGTCTCCTACGAGCAGTACTTC.

V usage is TRBV23-1 and J usage is TRBJ2-2, with 7 positions matching TRBD2. Being an ORF, TRBV23-1 has a function that is uncertain. Trimming removed 3 bases from V and 7 bases from J; junction bases left unmatched: 8. The CDR3 sequence is 15 residues long. The chain's CDR3 is CASSQSSGRRGELFF. DNA for the CDR3: TGCGCCAGCAGTCAGTCTAGCGGCAGGCGCGGGGAGCTGTTTTTT.

V gene TRBV9 combines with J gene TRBJ1-1, with 7 nucleotides matching TRBD1. This CDR3 has 15 amino acids. Germline assignment: CDR1 SGDLS and CDR2 YYNGEE. V lost 0 bases to trimming and J lost 4 bases; unmatched junction nucleotides: 6. The CDR3 region has the DNA TGTGCCAGCAGCGTAGGCGTCAGGGGGATCACTGAAGCTTTCTTT. Its protein product is CASSVGVRGITEAFF.

The V and J genes are TRBV6-2 or TRBV6-3 and TRBJ2-7; 9 nucleotides align to TRBD1. The V segment lost 4 bases and the J segment 4 bases; nucleotides outside the gene matches: 5. Germline CDR1 is MNHEY and CDR2 is SVGEGT. The length of the CDR3 is 14 residues. The CDR3 loop reads CASSSTGGGYEQYF. In DNA form, the CDR3 reads TGTGCCAGCAGTTCCACAGGGGGCGGTTACGAGCAGTACTTC.

The rearrangement links TRBV29-1 to TRBJ2-7; D unresolved. The germline gives CDR1 SQVTM, CDR2 ANQGSEA. The CDR3 runs to 12 residues. V lost 4 bases to trimming and J lost 3 bases, with 10 bases between them. The CDR3, as DNA: TGCAGCGTTGGTGTAGGGTTCTACGAGCAGTACTTC. Its protein is CSVGVGFYEQYF.

The chain links TRBV27 to TRBJ1-5; no firm D call. CDR3 size: 13 residues. Germline V gene lookup returns CDR1 MNHEY and CDR2 SMNVEV (reference sequence). V gave up 4 bases and J gave up 7 bases, with 11 bases separating them. The CDR3, as DNA: TGTGCCAGCAGTTCGGACTACGGACAGCCCCAGCATTTT. This gives the protein CASSSDYGQPQHF.

This chain links TRBV9 with TRBJ1-1, with a possible D match to TRBD1 (6 bases). The germline gives CDR1 SGDLS, CDR2 YYNGEE. The CDR3 spans 15 residues. V lost 4 bases and J 1 base, leaving 14 bases between the germline ends. The DNA for the CDR3 is TGTGCCAGCAGCCCCCGGATAGGGGGGAACACTGAAGCTTTCTTT. Protein product: CASSPRIGGNTEAFF.

The V call is TRBV30, the J call TRBJ2-7; unclear D gene. Trimming took off 0 bases at V and 2 bases at J, with 11 bases between the two ends. Germline V CDR1 and CDR2: GTSNPN, SVGIG (reference sequence). The CDR3 is 14 residues long. As DNA, the CDR3 is TGTGCCTGGAGTGTCCTTTCTCTACCCTACGAGCAGTACTTC. Translation: CAWSVLSLPYEQYF.

The chain links TRBV28 to TRBJ2-1, with D uncertain. Germline V CDR1 and CDR2: MDHEN, SYDVKM. Trimming took 2 bases from V and 12 from J, leaving 17 bases between them. This CDR3 is 14 amino acids long. The CDR3 DNA follows: TGTGCCAGCAGTTTAGAGCCCCGGGTGGTGCGGCAGTTCTTC. This encodes CASSLEPRVVRQFF.

The V call is TRBV19, the J call TRBJ1-1; the D is unclear. CDR3 size: 15 residues. Trimming left V 7 bases short and J 4 bases short, with 19 bases between. Germline V gene lookup returns CDR1 LNHDA and CDR2 SQIVND (reference sequence). CDR3 protein: CASISAALRPTEAFF. The CDR3 coding sequence is TGTGCCAGTATATCCGCTGCTCTCCGTCCCACTGAAGCTTTCTTT.

The rearrangement uses TRBV19 and TRBJ1-2; 7 positions agree with TRBD1. CDR3 length equals 13 residues. The germline V gene has CDR1 LNHDA and CDR2 SQIVND (reference sequence). V was clipped by 5 bases and J by 2 bases; unmatched bases: 2. CDR3 sequence (DNA): TGTGCCAGTAGTGTGACAGGGAACTATGGCTACACCTTC. Residues: CASSVTGNYGYTF.

The V gene is TRBV4-1, the J gene TRBJ2-3, with D uncertain. This CDR3 contains 14 residues. V was pared by 7 bases and J by 2 bases, with 13 bases between. Germline lookup yields CDR1 MGHRA and CDR2 YSYEKL. CDR3 bases: TGCGCCAGCAACCCCACCAATGACACAGATACGCAGTATTTT. As protein: CASNPTNDTDTQYF.

This chain connects TRBV5-5 to TRBJ1-2; D possibly corresponds to TRBD1 (6 bases). The CDR3 totals 14 residues. V gave up 4 bases and J gave up 4 bases, with 14 bases separating them. Germline CDR1 SGHKS, CDR2 YYEKEE (reference sequence). CDR3 amino acids: CASSVQGFGYGYTF. CDR3 coding DNA: TGTGCCAGCAGCGTACAGGGATTCGGCTATGGCTACACCTTC.

J is TRBJ1-2 and V is TRBV19, with TRBD1 identical over 11 bases. The germline V gene has CDR1 LNHDA and CDR2 SQIVND (reference sequence). Trimming cost V 4 bases and J 3 bases; bases outside gene matches: 4. The CDR3 spans 15 residues. CDR3 residues: CASSKGQGEHYGYTF. Written as DNA, the CDR3 is TGTGCCAGTAGTAAGGGACAGGGGGAACACTATGGCTACACCTTC. The whole variable domain, filled in from reference TRBV19 and TRBJ1-2, reads DGGITQSPKYLFRKEGQNVTLSCEQNLNHDAMYWYRQDPGQGLRLIYYSQIVNDFQKGDIAEGYSVSREKKESFPLTVTSAQKNPTAFYLCASSKGQGEHYGYTFGSGTRLTVV.

V gene TRBV30 combines with J gene TRBJ1-1; a possible D gene is TRBD1 (6 bases). CDR3 size: 13 residues. The germline gives CDR1 GTSNPN, CDR2 SVGIG (reference sequence). V shed 4 bases and J shed 1 base, with 10 bases lying between them. The CDR3 region is CAWTKGGNTEAFF. CDR3 nucleotide sequence: TGTGCCTGGACCAAAGGGGGGAACACTGAAGCTTTCTTT.

The gene calls are TRBV6-6 and TRBJ2-2; 10 bases fit TRBD2. The CDR3 is 15 amino acids. V was clipped by 5 bases and J by 5 bases; unmatched bases: 5. Germline lookup yields CDR1 MNHNY and CDR2 SVGAGI (reference sequence). CDR3 nucleotide sequence: TGTGCCAGCAGTGGGGTAGCGGGAGGTACCGGGGAGCTGTTTTTT. Protein: CASSGVAGGTGELFF.

This chain connects TRBV7-2 to TRBJ1-1, with D tentatively TRBD1 (6 bases). The V gene lost 3 bases and the J gene lost 0 bases, with 11 bases spanning the gap. This CDR3 contains 15 residues. CDR1 and CDR2 from the germline V gene are SGHTA and FQGNSA. The CDR3 region has the DNA TGTGCCAGCAGCTTGGGACATTTCTTGAACACTGAAGCTTTCTTT. Residues: CASSLGHFLNTEAFF.

This chain uses TRBV15 with TRBJ1-1; D is unclear. Trimming cost V 3 bases and J 0 bases, with 17 bases left between them. The germline CDR1 and CDR2 sequences are LNHNV and YYDKDF (reference sequence). This CDR3 contains 17 residues. The CDR3 region is CATSSGMLGAMNTEAFF. For the CDR3, the DNA is TGTGCCACCAGCAGCGGGATGTTAGGAGCCATGAACACTGAAGCTTTCTTT. Drawing the rest from reference TRBV15 and TRBJ1-1, the complete variable domain is DAMVIQNPRYQVTQFGKPVTLSCSQTLNHNVMYWYQQKSSQAPKLLFHYYDKDFNNEADTPDNFQSRRPNTSFCFLDIRSPGLGDTAMYLCATSSGMLGAMNTEAFFGQGTRLTVV.

The chain joins TRBV7-7 to TRBJ2-5; D may correspond to TRBD1 or TRBD2 (5 bases each). CDR3 length equals 15 residues. V lost 1 base, J lost 2 bases, and 11 bases lay in between. Germline lookup yields CDR1 SSHAT and CDR2 FNYEAQ (reference sequence). The CDR3 DNA follows: TGTGCCAGCAGCTTAGGAGGGGCAGGTCAAGAGACCCAGTACTTC. Translated, it gives CASSLGGAGQETQYF.

Comments on this clone: This same CDR3 is encoded by further DNA sequences in the sample. The V gene is TRBV27, the J gene TRBJ1-1; D is unclear. Germline assignment: CDR1 MNHEY and CDR2 SMNVEV (reference sequence). The V end lost 3 bases, the J end lost 2 bases, and 7 bases lay between the germline ends. This CDR3 spans 13 amino acids. The DNA for the CDR3 is TGTGCCAGCAGTTTGGGTCGAAACACTGAAGCTTTCTTT. It translates to CASSLGRNTEAFF.

The sample holds one count of this clone. The genes are TRBV7-9 and TRBJ1-1; D is unresolved. The germline V gene has CDR1 SEHNR and CDR2 FQNEAQ (reference sequence). This CDR3 has 13 residues. V lost 1 base and J lost 10, with 13 bases in between. The CDR3 protein is CASSLGQTSRAFF. The DNA for the CDR3 is TGTGCCAGCAGCTTAGGGCAGACAAGTCGAGCTTTCTTT.